A single sample is the source of the 17 T cell receptor beta chains below, sequenced in a study of blood T cell repertoires in COVID-19. Libraries were prepared by immunoSEQ multiplex PCR; TCRdb keeps only in-frame clonotypes and omits some of them. The table has about 74,000 clones, about four fifths seen once. Sequenced sample: peripheral blood. Every receptor here comes from a man in his 70s with acute or convalescent COVID-19.

This clone has a handful of counts. This chain connects TRBV6-1 to TRBJ2-2; 9 nucleotides agree with TRBD1. V trimming: 1 base; J trimming: 8 bases; junction bases outside the gene matches: 11. Germline V gene data show CDR1 as MNHNS and CDR2 as SASEGT. The length of the CDR3 is 17 residues. CDR3 coding DNA: TGTGCCAGCAGTGAAGTATTTACAGGGGGCCTACGGGGGGAGCTGTTTTTT. This sequence encodes CASSEVFTGGLRGELFF.

V gene TRBV6-5 combines with J gene TRBJ1-5; 7 bases are a match to TRBD1. CDR1 is MNHEY and CDR2 is SVGAGI in the germline V gene. V lost 5 bases and J lost 7; bases outside the gene matches: 8. There are 14 residues in the CDR3. In DNA form, the CDR3 reads TGTGCCAGCAGTCGTTCAGGGGGTGGGCAGCCCCAGCATTTT. As protein: CASSRSGGGQPQHF.

The chain is built from TRBV27 and TRBJ2-3; tentatively, D is TRBD1 (6 bases). Germline CDR1 reads MNHEY; CDR2 reads SMNVEV (reference sequence). V gave up 4 bases and J gave up 4 bases, with 12 bases separating them. This CDR3 contains 14 residues. CDR3 DNA sequence: TGTGCCAGCAGTTATAGGGGGTATGCAGATACGCAGTATTTT. Protein product: CASSYRGYADTQYF.

This clone was counted only a few times. The genes are TRBV9 and TRBJ2-7, with D perhaps TRBD1 (5 bases). V lost 3 bases, J lost 3 bases, and 13 bases lay in between. This CDR3 comprises 14 residues. The germline V gene encodes CDR1 SGDLS and CDR2 YYNGEE. CDR3: CASSGGGHYYEQYF. For the CDR3, the DNA is TGTGCCAGCAGCGGAGGTGGACACTACTACGAGCAGTACTTC.

This chain connects TRBV13 to TRBJ2-6; possibly TRBD1 for D (6 bases). From germline, CDR1 is PRHDT and CDR2 FYEKMQ (reference sequence). V was cut by 5 bases and J by 0 bases, with 17 bases left in between. This CDR3 is built from 18 residues. CDR3 DNA sequence: TGTGCCAGCAGCACACAGGGTGTGGGGCGCTCTGGGGCCAACGTCCTGACTTTC. The encoded protein is CASSTQGVGRSGANVLTF.

The chain employs TRBV9 and TRBJ2-2, with D possibly being TRBD1 (5 bases). V was trimmed by 0 bases and J by 4 bases, leaving 10 bases between them. The length of the CDR3 is 15 residues. Germline loops: CDR1 SGDLS, CDR2 YYNGEE. DNA of the CDR3: TGTGCCAGCAGCGTAGACGCACAGGTCACCGGGGAGCTGTTTTTT. This sequence encodes CASSVDAQVTGELFF.

The CDR3 region is CASSPDRGIYGYTF. As DNA, the CDR3 is TGTGCCAGCAGCCCAGACAGGGGGATCTATGGCTACACCTTC. The rearrangement uses TRBV5-6 and TRBJ1-2; 9 nucleotides match TRBD1. V shed 4 bases, J shed 4 bases, and the junction held 5 bases outside the gene matches. Germline V gene sequence: CDR1 SGHDT, CDR2 YYEEEE. CDR3 size: 14 residues.

This clone is a singleton in its sample. This rearrangement joins TRBV5-1 to TRBJ2-6; perhaps TRBD1 as D (6 bases). The V and J ends lost 0 bases and 0 bases respectively, with 10 bases between them. Germline values: CDR1 SGHRS, CDR2 YFSETQ. This CDR3 has 17 residues. The DNA for the CDR3 is TGCGCCAGCAGCTTGGGACCAGGGGCCTCTGGGGCCAACGTCCTGACTTTC. This sequence encodes CASSLGPGASGANVLTF.

The chain links TRBV5-1 to TRBJ2-2; tentatively, D is TRBD2 (7 bases). In germline, CDR1 is SGHRS, CDR2 YFSETQ. The CDR3 contains 16 residues. V was clipped by 4 bases and J by 2 bases, with 15 bases between them. CDR3 in amino acids: CASSPKGGGNTGELFF. The CDR3 DNA reads TGCGCCAGCAGCCCGAAGGGAGGGGGAAACACCGGGGAGCTGTTTTTT.

The CDR3: CASSDSTRGGSYNEQFF. CDR3 DNA: TGTGCCAGTAGCGACTCTACTAGGGGGGGCTCCTACAATGAGCAGTTCTTC. The chain uses TRBV19 and TRBJ2-1, with D possibly matching TRBD2 (7 bases). V lost 6 bases and J 0 bases, leaving 18 bases between the germline ends. This CDR3 comprises 17 residues. Germline values: CDR1 LNHDA, CDR2 SQIVND (reference sequence).

The chain joins TRBV5-6 to TRBJ1-6; tentatively, D is TRBD1 (5 bases). Trimming stripped 4 bases from V and 5 bases from J, with 13 bases between. CDR1 is SGHDT, CDR2 YYEEEE, per germline. There are 15 residues in the CDR3. The CDR3 nucleotides read TGTGCCAGCAGCCCGGTGGGCAGGGATAATTCACCCCTCCACTTT. It specifies CASSPVGRDNSPLHF. Together with reference TRBV5-6 and TRBJ1-6, the CDR3 gives the full variable domain: DAGVTQSPTHLIKTRGQQVTLRCSPKSGHDTVSWYQQALGQGPQFIFQYYEEEERQRGNFPDRFSGHQFPNYSSELNVNALLLGDSALYLCASSPVGRDNSPLHFGNGTRLTVT.

Comments on this clone: Distinct nucleotide sequences in the sample also encode this CDR3. This chain's CDR3 is CASSLVEGAGNTIYF. CDR3 coding DNA: TGTGCCAGCAGCTTAGTGGAGGGAGCAGGAAACACCATATATTTT. The V and J genes are TRBV7-6 and TRBJ1-3; D remains ambiguous. Germline V lookup: CDR1 SGHVS, CDR2 FNYEAQ. The CDR3 contains 15 residues. The germline V and J ends were trimmed by 1 base and 4 bases, with 11 bases remaining between them. Full variable domain (outside the CDR3, taken from reference TRBV7-6 and TRBJ1-3): GAGVSQSPRYKVTKRGQDVALRCDPISGHVSLYWYRQALGQGPEFLTYFNYEAQQDKSGLPNDRFSAERPEGSISTLTIQRTEQRDSAMYRCASSLVEGAGNTIYFGEGSWLTVV.

The CDR3 spells CASSTNLGATYEQYF. As DNA, the CDR3 is TGCGCCAGCAGCACCAACCTGGGAGCGACCTACGAGCAGTACTTC. This sequence joins TRBV5-1 and TRBJ2-7; TRBD2 is a possible D gene (5 bases). The CDR3 is 15 residues long. Trimming took off 4 bases at V and 2 bases at J, with 16 bases between the two ends. Per germline, CDR1 SGHRS and CDR2 YFSETQ. The whole variable domain, filled in from reference TRBV5-1 and TRBJ2-7, reads KAGVTQTPRYLIKTRGQQVTLSCSPISGHRSVSWYQQTPGQGLQFLFEYFSETQRNKGNFPGRFSGRQFSNSRSEMNVSTLELGDSALYLCASSTNLGATYEQYFGPGTRLTVT.

The chain is built from TRBV19 and TRBJ2-7; D may be TRBD1 (5 bases). Trimming took 6 bases from V and 4 from J, leaving 19 bases between them. CDR3 length: 15 residues. Germline V gives CDR1 LNHDA, CDR2 SQIVND (reference sequence). The CDR3 region is CASRRSWQGAYEQYF. In DNA form, the CDR3 reads TGTGCCAGTAGGAGGAGTTGGCAGGGTGCTTACGAGCAGTACTTC. The entire variable domain, with the rest obtained from reference TRBV19 and TRBJ2-7, is as follows: DGGITQSPKYLFRKEGQNVTLSCEQNLNHDAMYWYRQDPGQGLRLIYYSQIVNDFQKGDIAEGYSVSREKKESFPLTVTSAQKNPTAFYLCASRRSWQGAYEQYFGPGTRLTVT.

This rearrangement joins TRBV15 to TRBJ2-2; 8 nucleotides match TRBD2. Germline assignment: CDR1 LNHNV and CDR2 YYDKDF (reference sequence). This CDR3 comprises 17 residues. V lost 1 base and J lost 1; bases outside the gene matches: 5. The CDR3 DNA is TGTGCCACCAGCAGAGTTGCGGGGGGAATGAACACCGGGGAGCTGTTTTTT. Its translation: CATSRVAGGMNTGELFF.

This sequence joins TRBV29-1 and TRBJ2-5, with D unclear. Germline CDR1 and CDR2: SQVTM and ANQGSEA. This CDR3 has 12 amino acids. The V end was cut by 4 bases, the J end by 2 bases, with 8 bases between. The CDR3 is CSVVPGQETQYF. For the CDR3, the DNA is TGCAGCGTTGTCCCCGGTCAAGAGACCCAGTACTTC.

This clone was recorded a few times. The chain uses TRBV19 and TRBJ2-7, with 7 nucleotides matching TRBD1. The J segment lost 3 bases and the V segment lost 7 bases, leaving 6 bases of the junction unmatched. The CDR3 extends over 13 amino acids. The germline V gene has CDR1 LNHDA and CDR2 SQIVND (reference sequence). In DNA, the CDR3 is TGTGCCAGTAAACGGACAGGAGACTACGAGCAGTACTTC. Protein sequence: CASKRTGDYEQYF. Filled out from reference TRBV19 and TRBJ2-7, the complete variable domain reads DGGITQSPKYLFRKEGQNVTLSCEQNLNHDAMYWYRQDPGQGLRLIYYSQIVNDFQKGDIAEGYSVSREKKESFPLTVTSAQKNPTAFYLCASKRTGDYEQYFGPGTRLTVT.